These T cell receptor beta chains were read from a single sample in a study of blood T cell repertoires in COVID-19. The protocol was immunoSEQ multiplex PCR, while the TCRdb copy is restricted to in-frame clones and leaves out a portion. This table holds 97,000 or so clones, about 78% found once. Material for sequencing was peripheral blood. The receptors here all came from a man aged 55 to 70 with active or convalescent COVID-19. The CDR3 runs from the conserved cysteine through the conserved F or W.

cdr3_aa: CASSQAGTEDQETQYF; v_call: TRBV4-3
cdr3_aa: CASSQEEQGYYNEQFF; v_call: TRBV3-1/TRBV3-2
cdr3_aa: CASKGDRGHEQYF; v_call: TRBV2
cdr3_aa: CASSQVAGFSYEQYF; v_call: TRBV14
cdr3_aa: CASSYSGLGPETQYF; v_call: TRBV6-2/TRBV6-3
cdr3_aa: CATSDLPRGNEQFF; v_call: TRBV24-1
cdr3_aa: CASSLGGTGFDYGYTF; v_call: TRBV7-2
cdr3_aa: CASSVGLAGVYEQFF; v_call: TRBV6-4
cdr3_aa: CASSVDGGHTGELFF; v_call: TRBV9
cdr3_aa: CASSPSTGRKVNRREPDTQYF; v_call: TRBV27
cdr3_aa: CATRTGHGNSPLHF; v_call: TRBV28
cdr3_aa: CASSLEGTGEYVAKNIQYF; v_call: TRBV7-2
cdr3_aa: CATSDPSSTPYTDTQYF; v_call: TRBV24-1
cdr3_aa: CASSYLGWSQEQFF; v_call: TRBV6-5
cdr3_aa: CASRRSGRTDTQYF; v_call: TRBV28
cdr3_aa: CASSVEASRGPGEFF; v_call: TRBV9
cdr3_aa: CASSRGEELSGNTIYF; v_call: TRBV5-8
cdr3_aa: CASSYGMSNTEAFF; v_call: TRBV5-1
cdr3_aa: CASSPGDDESYEQYF; v_call: TRBV3-1/TRBV3-2
cdr3_aa: CASSGGFSTDTQYF; v_call: TRBV2
cdr3_aa: CASSSTGGYGYTF; v_call: TRBV7-2
cdr3_aa: CASSHQTGGSYNEQFF; v_call: TRBV5-6
cdr3_aa: CASSQGTGSAEAFF; v_call: TRBV3-1/TRBV3-2
cdr3_aa: CASSSGTGWANEQFF; v_call: TRBV28
cdr3_aa: CASSLFMTNNEQFF; v_call: TRBV28
cdr3_aa: CSVARTSDPTDTQYF; v_call: TRBV29-1
cdr3_aa: CASSLRGTSTYEQYF; v_call: TRBV28
cdr3_aa: CASSSLPGAGGTQYF; v_call: TRBV7-2
cdr3_aa: CASSDRRPGDNEQFF; v_call: TRBV6-2/TRBV6-3
cdr3_aa: CASGTGYQETQYF; v_call: TRBV10-2
cdr3_aa: CATSSGYRNQPQHF; v_call: TRBV24-1
cdr3_aa: CSVVARGSSIYGYTF; v_call: TRBV29-1
cdr3_aa: CASSRDFAAPSDTQYF; v_call: TRBV4-2
cdr3_aa: CASSTGPGFNSPLHF; v_call: TRBV5-1
cdr3_aa: CSVVPQGFLGYTF; v_call: TRBV29-1
cdr3_aa: CASSFDSGSKGETQYF; v_call: TRBV27
cdr3_aa: CASSQDSRGGITGELFF; v_call: TRBV3-1/TRBV3-2
cdr3_aa: CATGTGSSGNTIYF; v_call: TRBV9
cdr3_aa: CASSQFAGNTEAFF; v_call: TRBV3-1/TRBV3-2
cdr3_aa: CASSPKAGSYEQYF; v_call: TRBV7-3
cdr3_aa: CASSLGKIRGNSPLHF; v_call: TRBV5-8
cdr3_aa: CASSPEGEGMWGYTF; v_call: TRBV4-3
cdr3_aa: CASSTRTGEAGAFF; v_call: TRBV9
cdr3_aa: CASSSQRGHDSPLHF; v_call: TRBV11-2
cdr3_aa: CASSLGATNEKLFF; v_call: TRBV7-8
cdr3_aa: CASSLLGQGADEQYF; v_call: TRBV28